The 27 T cell receptor beta chains below come from one sample, sequenced in a study of beta chain features in type 1 diabetes. No antigen is known for these receptors. Notes on the study in general: All four CD4+ subsets from Type 1 diabetes patients carried moderately but significantly shorter TCRB CDR3s.

Investigators reverse transcribed all isolated RNA, so they sequenced expressed TCRB transcripts. The data were produced by immunoSEQ multiplex PCR, yet TCRdb's version contains in-frame clones alone and is incomplete. In the table there are about 300,000 clones, about 13% of which are singletons. The source material was naive CD4+ T cells from blood. These receptors all stem from a young woman with type 1 diabetes.

The chain combines TRBV9 with TRBJ2-3, with D uncertain. Germline V gene lookup returns CDR1 SGDLS and CDR2 YYNGEE. Between the trimmed V and J ends, which lost 3 bases and 1 base, there was a span of 9 bases. The CDR3 is 14 amino acids. CDR3 protein: CASSGLKGTDTQYF. DNA of the CDR3: TGTGCCAGCAGCGGACTCAAAGGCACAGATACGCAGTATTTT.

This clone came up a few times. V gene TRBV7-9 combines with J gene TRBJ2-1; TRBD2 agrees at 10 bases. V trimming: 6 bases; J trimming: 0 bases; junction bases outside the gene matches: 2. The germline V gene encodes CDR1 SEHNR and CDR2 FQNEAQ (reference sequence). There are 15 residues in the CDR3. The CDR3 sequence: CASSRLAGSYNEQFF. The CDR3 DNA is TGTGCCAGCAGTAGACTAGCGGGCTCCTACAATGAGCAGTTCTTC.

CDR3 in DNA: TGTGCCTGGAGTGTACCCCGGGAGGGTAATGAGCAGTTCTTC. Amino acid sequence: CAWSVPREGNEQFF. This chain links TRBV30 with TRBJ2-1, with TRBD2 identical over 8 bases. Germline V lookup: CDR1 GTSNPN, CDR2 SVGIG (reference sequence). CDR3 size: 14 residues. V lost 0 bases, J lost 7 bases, and 5 bases stayed unmatched.

The chain combines TRBV18 with TRBJ2-1; no definite D call. V was shortened by 2 bases and J by 2 bases, with 10 bases between the two germline ends. Germline CDR1 and CDR2: KGHSH and LQKENI. The CDR3 consists of 15 residues. The CDR3 region is CASSPNRGPYNEQFF. The CDR3 DNA is TGTGCCAGCTCACCAAACCGTGGCCCCTACAATGAGCAGTTCTTC.

This chain uses TRBV11-2 with TRBJ2-1; TRBD2 agrees at 7 bases. The germline V gene encodes CDR1 SGHAT and CDR2 FQNNGV. The V and J ends lost 5 bases and 4 bases, in that order; junction bases with no gene match: 17. The CDR3 extends over 18 amino acids. DNA for the CDR3: TGTGCCAGCAGCACAACGGTTCCCGGGGGAGGGCCGTACAATGAGCAGTTCTTC. This gives the protein CASSTTVPGGGPYNEQFF.

The V call is TRBV11-2, the J call TRBJ2-3; D call uncertain. The ends were cut back, 7 bases at V and 0 bases at J, with 11 bases in the middle. This CDR3 spans 14 amino acids. The germline V gene has CDR1 SGHAT and CDR2 FQNNGV. The CDR3 sequence is CASTQEWSTDTQYF. DNA of the CDR3: TGTGCCAGCACCCAAGAGTGGAGCACAGATACGCAGTATTTT. Looking up the rest from reference TRBV11-2 and TRBJ2-3 gives the full variable domain: EAGVAQSPRYKIIEKRQSVAFWCNPISGHATLYWYQQILGQGPKLLIQFQNNGVVDDSQLPKDRFSAERLKGVDSTLKIQPAKLEDSAVYLCASTQEWSTDTQYFGPGTRLTVL.

This clone has more than one count but fewer than ten. The genes are TRBV6-6 and TRBJ2-3; D gene ambiguous. The V gene lost 0 bases and the J gene lost 4 bases, with 11 bases spanning the gap. Germline values: CDR1 MNHNY, CDR2 SVGAGI (reference sequence). CDR3 length: 15 residues. The CDR3: CASSYSIVRADTQYF. DNA of the CDR3: TGTGCCAGCAGTTACTCGATTGTCCGAGCAGATACGCAGTATTTT.

This clone showed up just a few times. The chain joins TRBV5-1 to TRBJ2-5, with TRBD2 identical over 8 bases. The CDR3 is 14 residues long. The J segment lost 2 bases and the V segment lost 2 bases, leaving 2 bases of the junction unmatched. Germline-derived CDR1 and CDR2 are SGHRS and YFSETQ. Here the CDR3 DNA reads TGCGCCAGCAGCTTCGGGGGGGTTCAAGAGACCCAGTACTTC. Translated: CASSFGGVQETQYF.

This clone was counted a few times. Other DNA variants within this sample encode the same CDR3. The chain has TRBV2 and TRBJ2-1; D gene unclear. Looked up from germline, CDR1 is SNHLY and CDR2 is FYNNEI. The CDR3 extends over 13 amino acids. The V end lost 4 bases, the J end lost 4 bases, and 8 bases lay between the germline ends. CDR3 DNA sequence: TGTGCCAGCAGTGGAACATCTTACAATGAGCAGTTCTTC. Amino acids: CASSGTSYNEQFF.

This clone was counted only a few times. The genes are TRBV10-2 and TRBJ2-7, with D uncertain. The CDR3 runs to 12 residues. Germline V gene lookup returns CDR1 WSHSY and CDR2 SAAADI. V was trimmed by 5 bases and J by 3 bases, leaving 8 bases between them. DNA for the CDR3: TGCGCCAGCAGTCGATCAGACTACGAGCAGTACTTC. Protein: CASSRSDYEQYF.

In this sample, this clone turned up a few times. The chain couples TRBV11-3 to TRBJ2-1, with D tentatively TRBD2 (6 bases). Between the trimmed V and J ends, which lost 5 bases and 0 bases, there was a span of 8 bases. Germline values: CDR1 SGHNT, CDR2 YENEEA. This CDR3 is 14 amino acids long. This CDR3 reads CASSRESSYNEQFF. The CDR3 DNA reads as TGTGCCAGCAGCCGGGAGAGCTCCTACAATGAGCAGTTCTTC.

The sample holds a few counts of this clone. This chain links TRBV29-1 with TRBJ2-1, with 8 bases matching TRBD2. V dropped 7 bases and J dropped 2; count of bases not matched to a gene: 7. In germline, CDR1 is SQVTM, CDR2 ANQGSEA. The CDR3 consists of 14 residues. The CDR3 DNA reads as TGCAGCGGGATAGCGGGACTTCCCTACAATGAGCAGTTCTTC. Its protein product is CSGIAGLPYNEQFF.

This clone was seen a handful of times. The chain links TRBV9 to TRBJ2-7; D might be TRBD1 (6 bases). V lost 2 bases, J lost 7 bases, and 16 bases lay in between. Germline V gives CDR1 SGDLS, CDR2 YYNGEE. The CDR3 has 14 amino acids. In nucleotides, the CDR3 is TGTGCCAGCAGCGTGGGGTGGACAGCTAGAGAGCAGTACTTC. Protein product: CASSVGWTAREQYF.

This clone occurred a few times. J is TRBJ2-3 and V is TRBV7-2; D remains unclear. V lost 5 bases, J lost 3 bases, and 3 bases lay in between. Germline V gene sequence: CDR1 SGHTA, CDR2 FQGNSA. The CDR3 is 11 amino acids. CDR3 loop: CASSTTDTQYF. The CDR3 nucleotides are TGTGCCAGCAGCACTACAGATACGCAGTATTTT.

The table lists this clone with many counts. The chain joins TRBV4-3 to TRBJ2-4; D ambiguous. V dropped 1 base and J dropped 7 bases, with 5 bases sitting between them. The germline gives CDR1 LGHNA, CDR2 YSLEER. The CDR3 contains 12 residues. CDR3 sequence (DNA): TGCGCCAGCAGCCAAGGTCAGAACATTCAGTACTTC. Amino acids: CASSQGQNIQYF.

The chain combines TRBV10-3 with TRBJ2-7, with 9 bases lining up with TRBD1. There are 14 residues in the CDR3. CDR1 is ENHRY, CDR2 SYGVKD, per germline. With V trimmed by 10 bases and J by 0 bases, 7 bases remained unmatched. The CDR3 loop reads CATTQGAGSYEQYV. CDR3 nucleotides: TGTGCCACCACACAGGGGGCCGGCTCCTACGAGCAGTACGTC.

This clone was observed a handful of times. The J gene is TRBJ1-1, the V gene TRBV5-1; no clear D. The CDR3 has 13 amino acids. The V end lost 7 bases, the J end lost 2 bases, and 12 bases lay between the germline ends. The germline V gene has CDR1 SGHRS and CDR2 YFSETQ. CDR3 in amino acids: CASHMNRNTEAFF. For the CDR3, the DNA is TGCGCCAGCCACATGAACCGAAACACTGAAGCTTTCTTT. Full variable domain (remainder filled in from reference TRBV5-1 and TRBJ1-1): KAGVTQTPRYLIKTRGQQVTLSCSPISGHRSVSWYQQTPGQGLQFLFEYFSETQRNKGNFPGRFSGRQFSNSRSEMNVSTLELGDSALYLCASHMNRNTEAFFGQGTRLTVV.

This clone was counted only a few times. V and J are TRBV7-3 and TRBJ2-3; the D is unclear. V gave up 2 bases and J gave up 2 bases, with 8 bases separating them. This CDR3 has 14 residues. Germline V lookup: CDR1 SGHTA, CDR2 FQGTGA. The CDR3 DNA is TGTGCCAGCAGCTTAGGGCAGAACACAGATACGCAGTATTTT. It is translated as CASSLGQNTDTQYF. Together with reference TRBV7-3 and TRBJ2-3, the CDR3 gives the full variable domain: GAGVSQTPSNKVTEKGKYVELRCDPISGHTALYWYRQSLGQGPEFLIYFQGTGAADDSGLPNDRFFAVRPEGSVSTLKIQRTERGDSAVYLCASSLGQNTDTQYFGPGTRLTVL.

V and J are TRBV5-1 and TRBJ2-7, with D maybe TRBD2 (5 bases). The CDR3 consists of 14 residues. Germline CDR1 reads SGHRS; CDR2 reads YFSETQ. Trimming left V 7 bases short and J 3 bases short, with 17 bases between. CDR3 in amino acids: CASARRTSNYEQYF. CDR3 coding DNA: TGCGCCAGCGCGCGGCGGACTTCTAACTACGAGCAGTACTTC.

This clone was observed a handful of times. The chain links TRBV11-2 to TRBJ2-1, with TRBD1 matching 8 bases. V lost 2 bases and J lost 8; bases outside the gene matches: 5. From germline, CDR1 is SGHAT and CDR2 FQNNGV. The length of the CDR3 is 14 residues. Written as DNA, the CDR3 is TGTGCCAGCAGCTTACACTTACAGGGGGATGAGCAGTTCTTC. Translated: CASSLHLQGDEQFF.

V usage is TRBV30 and J usage is TRBJ1-1, with TRBD1 identical over 8 bases. Germline CDR1 reads GTSNPN; CDR2 reads SVGIG (reference sequence). This CDR3 has 14 amino acids. With 0 bases clipped from V and 0 bases from J, the junction kept 0 bases outside the gene matches. The CDR3 protein is CAWSVGQVNTEAFF. The CDR3 nucleotides are TGTGCCTGGAGTGTGGGACAGGTGAACACTGAAGCTTTCTTT.

The chain joins TRBV30 to TRBJ2-3; 7 bases align to TRBD2. This CDR3 contains 16 residues. Germline assignment: CDR1 GTSNPN and CDR2 SVGIG (reference sequence). V was clipped by 3 bases and J by 2 bases; unmatched bases: 11. CDR3 DNA: TGTGCCTGGAGGTCGGTGGCGGGAGAGACCACAGATACGCAGTATTTT. Amino acids: CAWRSVAGETTDTQYF.

This clone was counted only a few times. The chain carries TRBV4-3 and TRBJ2-4; D ambiguous. Germline V gene sequence: CDR1 LGHNA, CDR2 YSLEER. The CDR3 length is 15 residues. Trimming removed 1 base at V and 4 bases at J, with 11 bases between. In DNA form, the CDR3 reads TGCGCCAGCAGCCAAGTAAGCCGGTTTAAAAACATTCAGTACTTC. Translated, it gives CASSQVSRFKNIQYF.

This clone was counted only a few times. The rearrangement links TRBV14 to TRBJ2-4; TRBD1 aligns across 7 bases. This CDR3 is built from 15 residues. The trim removed 3 bases at V and 1 base at J, leaving 3 bases unmatched. Germline V gives CDR1 SGHDN, CDR2 FVKESK. The CDR3 is CASSHLTGAKNIQYF. For the CDR3, the DNA is TGTGCCAGCAGCCACCTGACAGGGGCCAAAAACATTCAGTACTTC.

V usage is TRBV5-1 and J usage is TRBJ1-2, with 8 bases identical to TRBD1. The trim removed 0 bases at V and 3 bases at J, leaving 7 bases unmatched. Germline CDR1 is SGHRS and CDR2 is YFSETQ. CDR3 length equals 16 residues. CDR3 coding DNA: TGCGCCAGCAGCTTGGATCCGGACAGGGAAGACTATGGCTACACCTTC. Residues: CASSLDPDREDYGYTF.

On this clone: The junction departs from the called germline gene at one end, perhaps through a read error. The J gene is TRBJ2-5, the V gene TRBV18, with D hard to call. The J call may be mistaken, given a closer DNA end match to TRBJ2-7. Germline assignment: CDR1 KGHSH and CDR2 LQKENI. The CDR3 is 12 residues long. CDR3 DNA sequence: TGTGCCAGCTCCTCCTTCTCCCACGAGCAGTACTTC. It codes for CASSSFSHEQYF.

This clone was recorded a few times. This chain connects TRBV2 to TRBJ2-7; D is possibly TRBD1 (6 bases). V dropped 9 bases and J dropped 0 bases, with 9 bases sitting between them. CDR1 and CDR2 (germline): SNHLY, FYNNEI. The CDR3 loop spans 12 amino acids. Written as DNA, the CDR3 is TGTGCCAGTCGGACAGACTCCTACGAGCAGTACTTC. This gives the protein CASRTDSYEQYF.